This TCR beta chain was sequenced for a study of shared clonotypes between healthy human individuals (TCRdb year 2020). General notes on the study: Two women and a few men aged 18 to 49 years were included in the cohort. The study deeply sequenced blood TCR repertoires of about five healthy adults to estimate repertoire size and the extent of clonotype sharing between individuals. To increase sequencing depth and limit assay-specific biases, different laboratories used diverse techniques to prepare libraries and sequence TCR repertoires. Each donor's leukapheresis produced roughly between roughly 0.85 and 10 billion PBMCs. Per donor, three plates each were used for CD4 naive and CD4 memory, two for CD8 naive, and one for CD8 memory. Overall study results and their limits: Compared with non-shared clonotypes, clonotypes shared by all four sorted-subset donors had higher generation probabilities. Sampling was limited to blood, and TCR repertoires in tissue likely differ from TCR repertoires in blood. Naive subsets generally had larger estimated clonotype richness than memory subsets did. Approximately 5% of naive CD4, 3.5% of naive CD8, about 2.4% of memory CD4, and around 0.42% of memory CD8 clonotypes were shared across several donors. Because the study included a small number of donors, the genetic and exposure-history diversity represented was limited. Rarefaction of sorted-subset datasets indicated incomplete sequencing despite the large sequencing depth. Pairwise subsampling led to the expectation that sequencing depth would affect the degree of clonotype sharing among donors.

The donors were healthy, HIV-negative adults with no recently reported acute infections or vaccinations. Every donor was a Caucasian adult residing in Nashville, Tennessee, USA. CD8 memory samples combined magnetically selected CD45RO+ cells with CCR7-negative CD45RA+ effector memory (TemRA) cells. Blood was obtained by leukapheresis, after which PBMCs were separated by Ficoll-Histopaque density gradient centrifugation and cryopreserved in liquid nitrogen vapor phase. Purity and quantity of every magnetically sorted T cell population were checked by analytical flow cytometry. Genomic DNA was isolated from every sorted fraction and measured by UV absorbance on a Nanodrop 2000c. Using the deep immunoSEQ assay, TCR CDR3 regions were amplified from genomic DNA by multiplex PCR. Extracted genomic DNA from each cell subset was spread evenly across all wells of several immunoSEQ 96-well plates, with each plate serving as a replicate. For sorted subsets, around 200 ng genomic DNA, equal to 30,000 to 35,000 T cell genomes, was loaded into each replicate PCR. Purified libraries were measured with a Qubit 3.0 fluorometer, size-checked on a Bioanalyzer 2100, and measured again with the KAPA Library Quantification kit. Every immunoSEQ 96-well plate was sequenced on a dedicated single-read 150-cycle Illumina NextSeq 550 flow cell. The authors' analysis ran thus. The immunoSEQ output contained only junctional sequences without quality scores, so filtering could not match that applied to full-length reads. Sequences were annotated with PyIR, a Python wrapper for IgBLAST v1.9, using IMGT germline references to assign V/J genes and CDR3. Reads with weak V/J assignments (E-value above 1e-6), missing CDR3, stop codons, out-of-frame junctions, or ambiguous translated residues were removed. V3J clonotypes were defined as sequences sharing an identical inferred V gene, J gene, and CDR3 amino acid sequence. To compute the percentage overlap between repertoires, the number of shared unique clonotypes was divided by the size of the smaller repertoire. Repertoire richness was assessed with RTK rarefaction, the Chao1 estimator, and Recon v2.1 estimates of unobserved clonotypes. For all TCRbeta clonotypes obtained by the gDNA method from a handful of donors, generation probabilities were computed with OLGA. TCRdb holds this immuneACCESS table with in-frame rearrangements only. Some clones are missing; in checked studies, unresolved V genes explain under half, and the rest has no known cause. The DNA gave D and trimming, while V, J and clone size come from that table. For this sample the table gives 95,000 to 120,000 clones, of which more than 65% were detected only once. The top ten clonotypes cover roughly 24% of the sample.

A word on this clone: Its antigen is currently not known. Base qualities are not at hand, and no much larger clone is one base apart.

V is cut by 1 base and J by 0 bases, and the space between the germline ends is 10 bases. From cysteine to phenylalanine, the CDR3 is 16 amino acids long. Of the read, only the CDR3 DNA is kept; its 48 bases are in frame from base 1. Based on the germline V gene (reference sequence), the CDR1 and CDR2 sequences are GTSNPN and SVGIG. The sequenced sample was memory CD8+ T cells sorted from blood. The meaning of the sample's cell subset or site label: CD45RO+ cells pooled with CCR7-negative TemRA cells. This receptor was taken from a young woman in good health. The receptor chain draws on TRBV30 and TRBJ1-6, with the D gene too uncertain to name. CDR3 protein: CAWSAGTFSYNSPLHF. At the DNA level, the sequence is TGTGCCTGGAGTGCTGGCACTTTCTCCTATAATTCACCCCTCCACTTT.